A selection of T cell receptor beta chains follows, all from one sample in a study of cytomegalovirus exposure and HLA in healthy donors. Method: immunoSEQ multiplex PCR; TCRdb's copy keeps in-frame clones and lacks some. The repertoire holds some 120,000 clones, with over 60% as singletons. The sample taken for sequencing was PBMCs. The receptors originated from a human donor in good health. Each CDR3 is given with its conserved first and last residue. A D gene is named only where the DNA matches it firmly. Clone sizes are given selectively: once, few, many, or a class where the clone is expanded.

j_gene	d_gene	len	abundance	v_gene	CDR3aa	CDR3nt
TRBJ2-2	TRBD2	17	NA	TRBV28	CASSSFGSGSRHGELFF	TGTGCCAGCAGTTCATTTGGGAGCGGGAGTCGCCACGGGGAGCTGTTTTTT
TRBJ2-7	TRBD1	15	NA	TRBV4-2	CASSQAGTGTLGQYF	TGTGCCAGCAGCCAAGCCGGGACAGGGACCTTGGGGCAGTACTTC
TRBJ1-2	NA	17	NA	TRBV19	CASSIDRPGVPGYGYTF	TGTGCCAGTAGTATAGATCGGCCAGGGGTCCCAGGCTATGGCTACACCTTC
TRBJ2-7	TRBD1	15	NA	TRBV28	CASSLLQTGGYEQYF	TGTGCCAGCAGTTTGCTACAGACAGGGGGCTACGAGCAGTACTTC
TRBJ1-1	NA	15	NA	TRBV7-9	CASSPRGLMNTEAFF	TGTGCCAGCAGCCCCCGAGGACTTATGAACACTGAAGCTTTCTTT
TRBJ1-4	TRBD1	17	NA	TRBV11-3	CASSEGTGAATNEKLLF	TGTGCCAGCAGCGAGGGCACAGGGGCGGCAACTAATGAAAAACTGCTTTTT
TRBJ2-7	NA	15	few	TRBV4-1	CASSQDWGRGYEQYF	TGCGCCAGCAGCCAAGATTGGGGCAGGGGCTACGAGCAGTACTTC
TRBJ1-3	TRBD1	16	NA	TRBV5-1	CASSLVGTGNGNTIYF	TGCGCCAGCAGCTTGGTAGGGACAGGGAACGGAAACACCATATATTTT
TRBJ2-3	TRBD1	16	NA	TRBV19	CASRDGRDRSTDTQYF	TGTGCCAGTAGGGATGGCCGGGACAGGAGCACAGATACGCAGTATTTT
TRBJ1-4	TRBD1	13	once	TRBV28	CASSRDRGEKLFF	TGTGCCAGCAGCCGGGACAGGGGGGAAAAACTGTTTTTT
TRBJ2-7	NA	15	NA	TRBV5-1	CASSFVWGGQYEQYF	TGCGCCAGCAGCTTTGTGTGGGGGGGGCAATACGAGCAGTACTTC
TRBJ1-1	NA	13	NA	TRBV25-1	CASSAFTGAEAFF	TGTGCCAGCAGTGCCTTTACCGGGGCTGAAGCTTTCTTT
TRBJ1-5	TRBD1	15	NA	TRBV15	CATSREGQENQPQHF	TGTGCCACCAGCAGAGAGGGACAGGAGAATCAGCCCCAGCATTTT
TRBJ2-7	TRBD1	15	few	TRBV9	CASSVGQVPTYEQYF	TGTGCCAGCAGCGTTGGACAGGTCCCCACCTACGAGCAGTACTTC
TRBJ2-3	TRBD2	15	NA	TRBV18	CASSPLREGLDTQYF	TGTGCCAGCTCACCACTCCGGGAGGGCTTAGATACGCAGTATTTT
TRBJ1-2	TRBD1	17	NA	TRBV19	CASSNQQGVVSGYGYTF	TGTGCCAGTAGCAACCAACAGGGGGTAGTTTCGGGCTATGGCTACACCTTC
TRBJ2-6	NA	16	NA	TRBV7-9	CASSLTPTSGANVLTF	TGTGCCAGCAGCTTAACACCAACCTCTGGGGCCAACGTCCTGACTTTC
TRBJ2-7	NA	16	NA	TRBV5-1	CASSLGTGGRGYEQYF	TGCGCCAGCAGCCTGGGCACTGGAGGAAGAGGGTACGAGCAGTACTTC
TRBJ2-7	TRBD2	14	NA	TRBV5-5	CASSSGLAPYEQYF	TGTGCCAGCAGCTCTGGACTAGCCCCCTACGAGCAGTACTTC
TRBJ2-1	NA	14	NA	TRBV13	CASSPPGSYNEQFF	TGTGCCAGCAGCCCGCCGGGCTCCTACAATGAGCAGTTCTTC
TRBJ2-2	TRBD1	15	NA	TRBV19	CASSTGTGGTGELFF	TGTGCCAGTAGTACCGGGACAGGGGGGACCGGGGAGCTGTTTTTT
TRBJ2-1	TRBD2	15	NA	TRBV9	CASSIAGESYNEQFF	TGTGCCAGCAGCATAGCGGGAGAATCCTACAATGAGCAGTTCTTC
TRBJ2-7	TRBD1	16	NA	TRBV9	CASSVSPGQGADEQYF	TGTGCCAGCAGCGTATCTCCCGGACAGGGGGCGGACGAGCAGTACTTC
TRBJ2-7	NA	14	NA	TRBV5-1	CASSLVEGWNEQYF	TGCGCCAGCAGCTTGGTGGAGGGGTGGAACGAGCAGTACTTC
TRBJ1-6	TRBD1	16	few	TRBV6-5	CASSSGTGMGNSPLHF	TGTGCCAGCAGTTCCGGGACAGGGATGGGAAATTCACCCCTCCACTTT
TRBJ2-7	NA	15	few	TRBV6-5	CASSYAVGGNYEQYF	TGTGCCAGCAGTTACGCTGTTGGCGGCAACTACGAGCAGTACTTC
TRBJ2-7	TRBD2	14	NA	TRBV30	CAWSVERGPYEQYF	TGTGCCTGGAGTGTGGAGCGGGGGCCCTACGAGCAGTACTTC
TRBJ1-1	NA	13	NA	TRBV11-2	CASSFLGGVEAFF	TGTGCCAGCAGCTTTCTTGGAGGGGTCGAGGCTTTCTTT
TRBJ2-3	NA	13	NA	TRBV28	CASSLSLTNPQYF	TGTGCCAGCAGTTTATCCCTGACTAACCCGCAGTATTTT
TRBJ1-5	TRBD1	15	NA	TRBV6-5	CASSSVGTGNQPQHF	TGTGCCAGCAGCTCCGTTGGGACAGGCAATCAGCCCCAGCATTTT
TRBJ2-7	NA	13	NA	TRBV28	CASSPHTTYEQYF	TGTGCCAGCAGTCCCCATACAACCTACGAGCAGTACTTC
TRBJ1-1	NA	16	NA	TRBV21-1	CASSKEEGPTNTEAFF	TGTGCCAGCAGCAAAGAGGAGGGGCCGACGAACACTGAAGCTTTCTTT